The T cell receptor (beta chain) described here comes from a study of regulatory T cells in long-lasting Graves disease. Study conclusions and caveats: Shared public clonotypes totalled over 2,500 in persistent patients, compared with 966 in new patients.

With iRepertoire HTBI primers and Arm-PCR of CDR3 regions, TCR beta libraries were built. MiXCR was run by TCRdb on the multiplex PCR reads, yielding one entry per CDR3 protein. The table has roughly 500,000 distinct CDR3 sequences, roughly 13% seen once. The CDR3 loop spans 12 amino acids. Trimming cost V 6 bases and J 10 bases; bases outside gene matches: 10. Germline CDR1 DFQATT, CDR2 SNEGSKA (reference sequence). The time point denotes: newly diagnosed GD, antithyroid drugs for less than 3 months. Construction of the TCR library relied on RNA isolated from PBMCs. Points on this clonotype: Its cognate antigen is unknown.

These data were also reused for a study on T cells in Graves' hyperthyroidism and ophthalmopathy. From that report: Hyperthyroidism was newly diagnosed in patients aged 18 to 65 (duration under 2 months). In the first-round RT-PCR of the TCR CDR3, the HTBI primer set was used.

The chain carries TRBV20-1 and TRBJ2-3, with 7 bases identical to TRBD2. The material was peripheral blood mononuclear cells (PBMCs), obtained at new diagnosis, from a patient treated with antithyroid drugs. The TCR originated in a young man with Graves disease. The CDR3 region has the DNA TGCAGTGCGCCGACTAGCTCGCGTCCGCAGTATTTT. This translates into CSAPTSSRPQYF.